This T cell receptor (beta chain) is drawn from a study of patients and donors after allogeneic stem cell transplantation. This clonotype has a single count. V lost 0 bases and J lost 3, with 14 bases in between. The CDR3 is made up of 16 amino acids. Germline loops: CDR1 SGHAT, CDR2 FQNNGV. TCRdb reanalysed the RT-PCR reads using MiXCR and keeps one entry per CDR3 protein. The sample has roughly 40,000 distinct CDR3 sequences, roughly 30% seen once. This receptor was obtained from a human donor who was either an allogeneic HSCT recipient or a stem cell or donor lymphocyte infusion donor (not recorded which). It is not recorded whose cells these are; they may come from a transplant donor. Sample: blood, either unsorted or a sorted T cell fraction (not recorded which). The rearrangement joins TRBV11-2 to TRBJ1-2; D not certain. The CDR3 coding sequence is TGTGCCAGCAGCTTAGATACCCGACTATCTTACTATGGCTACACCTTC. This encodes CASSLDTRLSYYGYTF.